This passage covers 8 T cell receptor beta chains from one sample sequenced in a study of cytomegalovirus exposure and HLA in healthy donors. The PCR had 60 Vbeta and 13 Jbeta primers. TCRdb's copy holds only in-frame clones and misses some; the assay was immunoSEQ multiplex PCR. Of around 150,000 clones in the sample, 84% were seen once. The specimen sequenced was PBMCs. These receptors were taken from a man aged 45-65 years in good health and CMV-seropositive.

This clone was seen more than once but under ten times. The chain combines TRBV18 with TRBJ2-7; D is perhaps TRBD1 (5 bases). The germline V gene has CDR1 KGHSH and CDR2 LQKENI. V was shortened by 4 bases and J by 3 bases, with 22 bases between the two germline ends. The CDR3 contains 17 residues. The CDR3 reads CASSQSKLQAVGYEQYF. DNA for the CDR3: TGTGCCAGCTCACAATCAAAATTACAGGCAGTCGGCTACGAGCAGTACTTC. Looking up the rest from reference TRBV18 and TRBJ2-7 gives the full variable domain: NAGVMQNPRHLVRRRGQEARLRCSPMKGHSHVYWYRQLPEEGLKFMVYLQKENIIDESGMPKERFSAEFPKEGPSILRIQQVVRGDSAAYFCASSQSKLQAVGYEQYFGPGTRLTVT.

The V gene is TRBV5-1, the J gene TRBJ2-2, with D maybe TRBD2 (6 bases). Germline V gene data show CDR1 as SGHRS and CDR2 as YFSETQ. Trimming shortened V by 4 bases and J by 8 bases, and 15 bases separated the two germline ends. The CDR3 is 14 amino acids. The CDR3 sequence is CASSSLEGSGELFF. CDR3 sequence (DNA): TGCGCCAGCAGCAGCCTGGAGGGTTCGGGGGAGCTGTTTTTT.

The chain uses TRBV5-5 and TRBJ1-2; 8 nucleotides agree with TRBD1. The CDR3 runs 14 residues. Germline CDR1 SGHKS, CDR2 YYEKEE (reference sequence). V lost 0 bases, J lost 10 bases, and 8 bases stayed unmatched. CDR3 in amino acids: CASSLVPDRAFYTF. The CDR3, as DNA: TGTGCCAGCAGCTTGGTGCCGGACAGGGCGTTCTACACCTTC.

This chain links TRBV5-1 with TRBJ2-1; 7 positions match TRBD2. V shed 5 bases, J shed 8 bases, and the junction held 13 bases outside the gene matches. The CDR3 has 15 residues. The V gene's germline CDR1 is SGHRS and CDR2 YFSETQ. The CDR3 region is CASSRDYRRADEQFF. The CDR3 DNA is TGCGCCAGCAGTCGGGACTATCGGAGGGCGGATGAGCAGTTCTTC. Full variable domain (missing parts from reference TRBV5-1 and TRBJ2-1): KAGVTQTPRYLIKTRGQQVTLSCSPISGHRSVSWYQQTPGQGLQFLFEYFSETQRNKGNFPGRFSGRQFSNSRSEMNVSTLELGDSALYLCASSRDYRRADEQFFGPGTRLTVL.

V and J are TRBV5-4 and TRBJ1-1, with a weak D call TRBD1 (5 bases). The germline CDR1 and CDR2 sequences are SGHNT and YYREEE (reference sequence). The ends were cut back, 1 base at V and 0 bases at J, with 7 bases in the middle. The CDR3 loop spans 14 amino acids. CDR3 protein: CASSLPTVNTEAFF. The CDR3 coding sequence is TGTGCCAGCAGCTTGCCGACAGTGAACACTGAAGCTTTCTTT. Supplemented by reference TRBV5-4 and TRBJ1-1, the full variable domain reads ETGVTQSPTHLIKTRGQQVTLRCSSQSGHNTVSWYQQALGQGPQFIFQYYREEENGRGNFPPRFSGLQFPNYSSELNVNALELDDSALYLCASSLPTVNTEAFFGQGTRLTVV.

The chain has TRBV27 and TRBJ1-4; TRBD1 might be the D (6 bases). This CDR3 is built from 16 residues. CDR1 MNHEY and CDR2 SMNVEV come from the germline V gene (reference sequence). V lost 5 bases and J 8 bases, leaving 21 bases between the germline ends. This CDR3 reads CASSEVMTGKREKLFF. Written as DNA, the CDR3 is TGTGCCAGCAGTGAGGTTATGACAGGCAAGAGGGAAAAACTGTTTTTT.

Notes on this clone: At one boundary the junction diverges from the germline segment, which might be a read error. The V gene is TRBV7-9, the J gene TRBJ2-1; 7 bases fit TRBD1. From germline, CDR1 is SEHNR and CDR2 FQNEAQ (reference sequence). CDR3 length equals 16 residues. CDR3 amino acids: CSSTPQGVGAYNEQFF. Written as DNA, the CDR3 is TGTTCCAGCACCCCCCAGGGGGTAGGCGCCTACAATGAGCAGTTCTTC.

This chain links TRBV15 with TRBJ1-5; TRBD1 is a possible D gene (5 bases). The CDR3 runs 15 residues. Germline V gene data show CDR1 as LNHNV and CDR2 as YYDKDF (reference sequence). The ends were cut back, 3 bases at V and 5 bases at J, with 14 bases in the middle. The chain's CDR3 is CATSRVVAGYQPQHF. The CDR3 DNA follows: TGTGCCACCAGCAGGGTGGTCGCAGGGTATCAGCCCCAGCATTTT.